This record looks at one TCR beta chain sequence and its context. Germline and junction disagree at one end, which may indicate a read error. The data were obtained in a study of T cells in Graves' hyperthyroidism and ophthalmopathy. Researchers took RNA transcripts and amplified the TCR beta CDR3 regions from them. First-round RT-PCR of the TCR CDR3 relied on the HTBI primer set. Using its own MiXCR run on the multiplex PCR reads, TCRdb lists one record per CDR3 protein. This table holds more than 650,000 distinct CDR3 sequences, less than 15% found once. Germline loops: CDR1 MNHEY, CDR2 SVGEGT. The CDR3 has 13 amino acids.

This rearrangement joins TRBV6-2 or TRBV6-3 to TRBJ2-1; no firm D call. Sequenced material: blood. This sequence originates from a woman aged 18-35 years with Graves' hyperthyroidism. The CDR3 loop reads CTSSFGPVNEQFF. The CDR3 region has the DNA TGTACCAGCAGTTTCGGACCAGTCAATGAGCAGTTCTTC.